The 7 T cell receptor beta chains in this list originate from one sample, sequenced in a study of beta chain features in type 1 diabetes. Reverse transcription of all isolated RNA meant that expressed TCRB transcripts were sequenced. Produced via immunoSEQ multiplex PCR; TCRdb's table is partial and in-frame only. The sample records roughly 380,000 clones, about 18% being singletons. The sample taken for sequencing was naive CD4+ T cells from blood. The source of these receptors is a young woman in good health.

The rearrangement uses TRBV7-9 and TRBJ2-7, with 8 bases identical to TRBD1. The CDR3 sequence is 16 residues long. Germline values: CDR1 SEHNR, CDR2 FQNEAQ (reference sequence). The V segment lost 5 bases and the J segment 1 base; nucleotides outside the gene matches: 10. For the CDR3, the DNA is TGTGCCAGCAGCCCAGTGTGGGGACAGGCTTCCTACGAGCAGTACTTC. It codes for CASSPVWGQASYEQYF.

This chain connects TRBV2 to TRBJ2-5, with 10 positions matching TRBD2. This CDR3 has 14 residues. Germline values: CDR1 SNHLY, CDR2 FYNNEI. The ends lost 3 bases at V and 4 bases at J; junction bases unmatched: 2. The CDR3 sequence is CASSEPSGGETQYF. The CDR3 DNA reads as TGTGCCAGCAGTGAGCCTAGCGGGGGAGAGACCCAGTACTTC.

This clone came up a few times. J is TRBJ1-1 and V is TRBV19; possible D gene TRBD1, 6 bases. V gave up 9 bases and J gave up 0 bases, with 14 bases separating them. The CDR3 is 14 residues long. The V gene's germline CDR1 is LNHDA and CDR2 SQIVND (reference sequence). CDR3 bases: TGTGCCAGCGGGTCGGGGGGCATGAACACTGAAGCTTTCTTT. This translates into CASGSGGMNTEAFF.

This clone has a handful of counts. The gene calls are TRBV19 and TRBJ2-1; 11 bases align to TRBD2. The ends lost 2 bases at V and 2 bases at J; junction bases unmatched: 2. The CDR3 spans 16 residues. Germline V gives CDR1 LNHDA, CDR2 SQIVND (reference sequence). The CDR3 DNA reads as TGTGCCAGTAGTATAACTAGCGGGAGTCCCTACAATGAGCAGTTCTTC. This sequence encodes CASSITSGSPYNEQFF.

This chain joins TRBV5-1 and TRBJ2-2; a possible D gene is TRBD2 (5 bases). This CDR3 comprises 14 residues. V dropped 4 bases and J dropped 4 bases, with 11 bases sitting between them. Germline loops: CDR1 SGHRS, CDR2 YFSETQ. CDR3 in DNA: TGCGCCAGCAGCACTCTAGCTTCCACCGGGGAGCTGTTTTTT. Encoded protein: CASSTLASTGELFF.

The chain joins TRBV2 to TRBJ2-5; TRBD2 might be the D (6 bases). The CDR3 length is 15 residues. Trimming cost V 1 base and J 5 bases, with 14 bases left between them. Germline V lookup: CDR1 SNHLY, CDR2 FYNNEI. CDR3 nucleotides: TGTGCCAGCAGTGAAGTGGCGAGCGGGTCGGAGACCCAGTACTTC. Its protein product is CASSEVASGSETQYF. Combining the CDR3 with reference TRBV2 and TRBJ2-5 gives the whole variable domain EPEVTQTPSHQVTQMGQEVILRCVPISNHLYFYWYRQILGQKVEFLVSFYNNEISEKSEIFDDQFSVERPDGSNFTLKIRSTKLEDSAMYFCASSEVASGSETQYFGPGTRLLVL.

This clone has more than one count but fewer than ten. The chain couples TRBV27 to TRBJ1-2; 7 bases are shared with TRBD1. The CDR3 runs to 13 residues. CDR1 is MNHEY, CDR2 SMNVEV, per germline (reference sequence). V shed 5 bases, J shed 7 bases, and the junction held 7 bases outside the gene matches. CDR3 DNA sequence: TGTGCCAGCAGTGCGAGACAGGGTGGTGGCTACACCTTC. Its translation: CASSARQGGGYTF.